This record covers a single T cell receptor (beta chain). Antigen unknown. The sample is drawn from a study of shared clonotypes between healthy human individuals. Assay used: immunoSEQ multiplex PCR; TCRdb lists only in-frame clones, some missing. This table holds some 1,400,000 clones, roughly 95% found once. Study-level findings and limits: Clonotypes not shared had lower generation probabilities than those common to all four donors.

Germline V gives CDR1 SGHRS, CDR2 YFSETQ. Trimming pared 4 bases from V and 7 bases from J, leaving 20 bases between. This CDR3 contains 16 residues. The receptor's source is a man in his thirties or forties in good health. The sequenced material came from naive CD4+ T cells sorted from blood. This sample's subset: CD45RA+ positively selected. This chain uses TRBV5-1 with TRBJ1-4; maybe TRBD1 (5 bases). The DNA for the CDR3 is TGCGCCAGCAGCAGGACGGACCAGAGACAGAGTGAAAAACTGTTTTTT. Encoded protein: CASSRTDQRQSEKLFF.